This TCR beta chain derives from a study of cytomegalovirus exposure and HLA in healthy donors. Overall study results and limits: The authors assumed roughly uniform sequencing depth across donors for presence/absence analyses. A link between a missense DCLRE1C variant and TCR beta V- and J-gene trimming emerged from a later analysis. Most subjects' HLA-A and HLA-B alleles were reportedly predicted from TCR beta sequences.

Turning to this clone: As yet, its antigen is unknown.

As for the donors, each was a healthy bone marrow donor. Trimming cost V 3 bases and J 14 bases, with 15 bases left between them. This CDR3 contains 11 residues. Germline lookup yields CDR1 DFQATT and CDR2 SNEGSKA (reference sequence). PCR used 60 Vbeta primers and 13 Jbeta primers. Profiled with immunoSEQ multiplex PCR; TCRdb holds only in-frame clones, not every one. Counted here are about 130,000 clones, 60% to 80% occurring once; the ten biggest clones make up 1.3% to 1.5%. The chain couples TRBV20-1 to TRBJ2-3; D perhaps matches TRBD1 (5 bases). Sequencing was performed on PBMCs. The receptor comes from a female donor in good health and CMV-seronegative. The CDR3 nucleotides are TGCAGTGCTAGTAGGGGCTCCGGGCGGTATTTT. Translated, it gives CSASRGSGRYF.